This T cell receptor beta chain came from a study of T-cell reconstitution after alpha-beta-depleted transplantation in children (dated by TCRdb to 2015 to 2016). With respect to the entire study: T-cell immune reconstitution after TCRalphabeta/CD19-depleted allogeneic hematopoietic cell transplantation in children was quantitatively tracked in the study by means of TCR repertoire profiling.

V loses 7 bases of germline sequence and J loses 0 bases, and the interval between the two ends is 14 bases. CDR1 KGHDR and CDR2 SFDVKD are derived from the germline V gene. The CDR3 covers 16 residues, taking in both the cysteine and the phenylalanine. Of all the DNA, just the CDR3 is kept, 48 bases in frame from base 1. Libraries were made using PCR. Sequenced using an Illumina HiSeq 2500. TCR library preparation used molecular barcoding, with unique molecular identifiers applied to normalize quantification of the TCRbeta repertoire. In-frame beta chains were kept once TCRdb had trimmed the public reads at Q25 with fastp and called clones with MiXCR. For every CDR3 protein sequence, its rows merge into one entry that carries the most common genes and DNA. The sample data list approximately 640,000 distinct CDR3 sequences, and approximately 16% of these were observed just once. Approximately 1.1% of the sample is taken by the ten largest.

Comments on this clonotype: No antigen is known for it. Within one base of it there is no much larger clone, and no base qualities were kept.

Sample: PBMCs from the stem cell graft donor, taken from the stem cell graft. This receptor chain uses TRBV24-1 and TRBJ2-2, with the D gene too uncertain to name. This receptor was taken from a human donor who donated a stem cell graft to a child with acute myeloid leukemia. The DNA reads TGTGCCACCAGCCCAGACTCATACCCGAACACCGGGGAGCTGTTTTTT. It is translated as CATSPDSYPNTGELFF.